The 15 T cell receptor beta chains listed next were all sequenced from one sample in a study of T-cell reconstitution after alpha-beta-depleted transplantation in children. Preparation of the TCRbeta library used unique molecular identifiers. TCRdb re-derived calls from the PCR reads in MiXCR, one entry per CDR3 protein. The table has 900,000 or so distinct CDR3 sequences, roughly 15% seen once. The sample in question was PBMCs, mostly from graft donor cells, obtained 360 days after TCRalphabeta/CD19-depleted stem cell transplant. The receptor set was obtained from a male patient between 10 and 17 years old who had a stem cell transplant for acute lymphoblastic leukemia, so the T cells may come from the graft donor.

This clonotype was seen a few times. This CDR3 is CASSYIRNTGELFF. CDR3 nucleotide sequence: TGTGCCAGCAGTTATATCAGGAACACCGGGGAGCTGTTTTTT. The V gene is TRBV6-2 or TRBV6-3, the J gene TRBJ2-2, with D unresolved. The germline CDR1 and CDR2 sequences are MNHEY and SVGEGT. The CDR3 is 14 residues long. The V end was cut by 3 bases, the J end by 1 base, with 6 bases between.

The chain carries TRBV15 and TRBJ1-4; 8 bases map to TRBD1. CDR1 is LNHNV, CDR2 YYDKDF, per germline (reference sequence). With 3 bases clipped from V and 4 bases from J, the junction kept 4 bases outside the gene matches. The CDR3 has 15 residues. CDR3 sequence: CATSRGQALNEKLFF. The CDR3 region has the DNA TGTGCCACCAGCAGGGGACAGGCGCTTAATGAAAAACTGTTTTTT.

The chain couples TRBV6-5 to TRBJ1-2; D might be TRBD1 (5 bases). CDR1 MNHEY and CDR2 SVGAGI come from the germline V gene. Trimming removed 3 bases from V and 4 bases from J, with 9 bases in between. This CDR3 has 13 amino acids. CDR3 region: CASSYGGTYGYTF. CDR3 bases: TGTGCCAGCAGTTATGGGGGGACCTATGGCTACACCTTC.

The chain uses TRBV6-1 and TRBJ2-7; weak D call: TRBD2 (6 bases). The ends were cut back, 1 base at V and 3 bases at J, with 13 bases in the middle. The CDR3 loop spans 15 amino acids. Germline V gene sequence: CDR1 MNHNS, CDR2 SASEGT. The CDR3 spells CASSEVWGVGYEQYF. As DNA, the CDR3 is TGTGCCAGCAGTGAAGTTTGGGGGGTCGGCTACGAGCAGTACTTC.

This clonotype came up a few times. The CDR3 is CASITNRDRGYEQYF. CDR3 DNA sequence: TGTGCCAGCATCACTAACCGGGACAGGGGCTACGAGCAGTACTTC. V gene TRBV21-1 combines with J gene TRBJ2-7; TRBD1 is the table's D call and was not checked against the DNA. TRBV21-1 is a listed pseudogene. CDR3 size: 15 residues.

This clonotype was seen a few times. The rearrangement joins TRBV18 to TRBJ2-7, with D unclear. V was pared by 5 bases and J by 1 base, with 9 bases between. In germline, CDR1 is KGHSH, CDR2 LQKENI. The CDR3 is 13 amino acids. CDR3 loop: CASSSTLSYEQYF. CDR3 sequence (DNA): TGTGCCAGCTCATCGACATTGTCCTACGAGCAGTACTTC.

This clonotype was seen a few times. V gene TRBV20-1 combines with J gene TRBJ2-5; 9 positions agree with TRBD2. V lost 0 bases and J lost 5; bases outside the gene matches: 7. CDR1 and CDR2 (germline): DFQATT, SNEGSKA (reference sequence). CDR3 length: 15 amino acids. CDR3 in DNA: TGCAGTGCTAGAGAGGCTAGCGGGACCGGGGAGACCCAGTACTTC. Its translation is CSAREASGTGETQYF.

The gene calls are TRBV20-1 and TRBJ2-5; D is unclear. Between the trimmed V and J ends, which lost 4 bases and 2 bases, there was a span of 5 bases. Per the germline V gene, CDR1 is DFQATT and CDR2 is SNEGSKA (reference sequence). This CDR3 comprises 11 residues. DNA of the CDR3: TGCAGTGCTACCGGACAAGAGACCCAGTACTTC. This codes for CSATGQETQYF.

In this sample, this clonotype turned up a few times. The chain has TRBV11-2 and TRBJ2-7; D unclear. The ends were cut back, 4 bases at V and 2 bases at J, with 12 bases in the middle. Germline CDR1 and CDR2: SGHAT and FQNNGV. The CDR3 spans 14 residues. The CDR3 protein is CASSSLHRAYEQYF. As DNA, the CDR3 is TGTGCCAGCAGCTCTTTGCATAGGGCCTACGAGCAGTACTTC.

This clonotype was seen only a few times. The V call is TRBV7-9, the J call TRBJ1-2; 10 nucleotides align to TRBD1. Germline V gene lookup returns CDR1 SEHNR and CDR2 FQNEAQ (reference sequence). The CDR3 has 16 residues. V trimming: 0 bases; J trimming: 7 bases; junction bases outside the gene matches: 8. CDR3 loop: CASSLAGQGSFSGYTF. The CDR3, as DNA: TGTGCCAGCAGCTTAGCGGGACAGGGGTCTTTCTCTGGCTACACCTTC.

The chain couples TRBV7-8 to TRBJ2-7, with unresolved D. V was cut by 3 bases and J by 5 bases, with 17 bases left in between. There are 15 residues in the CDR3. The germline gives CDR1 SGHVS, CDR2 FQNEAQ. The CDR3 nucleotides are TGTGCCAGCAGCTTCCCTAGGGCGCAGAGCGACGAGCAGTACTTC. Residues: CASSFPRAQSDEQYF. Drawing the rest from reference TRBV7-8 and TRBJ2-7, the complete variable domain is GAGVSQSPRYKVAKRGQDVALRCDPISGHVSLFWYQQALGQGPEFLTYFQNEAQLDKSGLPSDRFFAERPEGSVSTLKIQRTQQEDSAVYLCASSFPRAQSDEQYFGPGTRLTVT.

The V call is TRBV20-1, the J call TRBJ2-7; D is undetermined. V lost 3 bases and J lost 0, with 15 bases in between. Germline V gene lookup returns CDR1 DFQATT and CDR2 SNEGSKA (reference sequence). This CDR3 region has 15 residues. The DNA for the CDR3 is TGCAGTGCTAGCCCGTCCATTTGGGACTCCTACGAGCAGTACTTC. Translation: CSASPSIWDSYEQYF.

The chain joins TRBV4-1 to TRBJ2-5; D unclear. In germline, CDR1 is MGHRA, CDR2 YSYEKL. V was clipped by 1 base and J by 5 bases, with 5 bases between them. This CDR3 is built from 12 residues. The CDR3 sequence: CASSQVSETQYF. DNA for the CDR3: TGCGCCAGCAGCCAAGTAAGCGAGACCCAGTACTTC.

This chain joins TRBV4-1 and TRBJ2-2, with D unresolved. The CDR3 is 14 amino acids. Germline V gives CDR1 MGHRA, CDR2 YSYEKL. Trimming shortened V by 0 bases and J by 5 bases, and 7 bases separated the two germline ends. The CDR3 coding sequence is TGCGCCAGCAGCCAAGAAATAGGGACCGGGGAGCTGTTTTTT. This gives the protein CASSQEIGTGELFF.

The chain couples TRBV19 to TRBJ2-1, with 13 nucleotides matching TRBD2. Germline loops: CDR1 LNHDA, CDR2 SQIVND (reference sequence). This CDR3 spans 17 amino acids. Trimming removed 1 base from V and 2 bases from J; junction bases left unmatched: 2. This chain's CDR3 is CASSIGGLAGAYNEQFF. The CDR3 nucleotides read TGTGCCAGTAGTATAGGTGGACTAGCGGGAGCCTACAATGAGCAGTTCTTC.